This T cell receptor (beta chain) was recorded in a study of shared clonotypes between healthy human individuals. Study-level information: There were three CD4 naive, three CD4 memory, two CD8 naive and one CD8 memory plates per donor.

Regarding this clone: What it binds is not known.

Whole-study findings and limits: Clonotypes that were shared across a few donors made up around 4.6% of naive CD4 clonotypes.

CD4+ cells were split into CD45RA+ naive and CD45RA-negative memory subsets. Every immunoSEQ plate was one replicate of a subset's evenly spread DNA. Assay: immunoSEQ multiplex PCR; the TCRdb copy retains only in-frame clones and omits some. The table has about 640,000 clones, about two thirds seen once. Germline V lookup: CDR1 SGDLS, CDR2 YYNGEE. This CDR3 is built from 12 residues. V dropped 0 bases and J dropped 11 bases, with 10 bases sitting between them. The gene calls are TRBV9 and TRBJ2-3; tentative D call: TRBD1 (5 bases). The TCR sequence derives from a woman in her thirties in good health. The source material was memory CD4+ T cells sorted from blood. Stated subset: CD45RA-negative fraction. The CDR3 DNA reads as TGTGCCAGCAGCGTAGAGGGGCTGATGCAGTATTTT. This translates into CASSVEGLMQYF.